The clone carrying this T cell receptor (beta chain) was counted at least ten times. The target antigen is unknown. The TCRbeta library incorporated unique molecular identifiers. TCRdb recomputed calls from the PCR reads with MiXCR, one row per CDR3 protein. Altogether hundreds of thousands of distinct CDR3 sequences are present, approximately 12% being singletons, with the ten largest covering over 2%. This sample was included in a study of T-cell reconstitution after alpha-beta-depleted transplantation in children. The study, taken as a whole, reports: Several hundred expanded graft clones reportedly gave rise to the alpha-beta T cells present about two months after transplant. Newly generated T cells supplied most T-cell counts and diversity one year post-transplant. High day-60 TCRbeta diversity in some patients came from surviving recipient T cells and thymic progenitors.

The sample in question was PBMCs, mostly from graft donor cells, obtained 360 days after TCRalphabeta/CD19-depleted stem cell transplant. This sequence was found in a male patient between 10 and 17 years old who had a stem cell transplant for acute myeloid leukemia, so the T cells may come from the graft donor.

The CDR3 is CASSPAGSRYNEQFF. The CDR3 DNA reads as TGTGCCAGCAGCCCCGCGGGGAGCCGCTACAATGAGCAGTTCTTC. The J gene is TRBJ2-1, the V gene TRBV5-5; D perhaps matches TRBD2 (6 bases). The CDR3 covers 15 residues. Germline V gene data show CDR1 as SGHKS and CDR2 as YYEKEE (reference sequence). V lost 4 bases and J lost 3, with 14 bases in between.